The 9 T cell receptor beta chains below all came from one sample that was sequenced in a study of Ad26.COV2.S vaccination and SARS-CoV-2 variants. Produced via immunoSEQ multiplex PCR; TCRdb's table is partial and in-frame only. The sample records around 450,000 clones, roughly 90% being singletons. Treatment in this sample: roughly 18 received Ad26.COV2.S at low or high dose, single or two shots; several received placebo; per-sample allocation not given. Day 63 after the first vaccine or placebo injection was the time point for sampling. Material: peripheral blood, obtained in a trial of Ad26.COV2.S vaccine versus placebo. These receptors all stem from a person between 18 and 65 years old who received the Ad26.COV2.S COVID-19 vaccine or a placebo.

The chain has TRBV28 and TRBJ2-5; D is possibly TRBD1 (5 bases). Germline V CDR1 and CDR2: MDHEN, SYDVKM. The CDR3 loop spans 15 amino acids. V was trimmed by 3 bases and J by 4 bases, leaving 15 bases between them. CDR3 sequence (DNA): TGTGCCAGCAGTTTTGAGTGGGGCCTCGGAGAGACCCAGTACTTC. It translates to CASSFEWGLGETQYF.

The chain has TRBV10-1 and TRBJ2-7; D is unclear. V was cut by 1 base and J by 6 bases, with 10 bases left in between. The CDR3 covers 13 residues. Germline V gives CDR1 WNHNN, CDR2 SYGVQD (reference sequence). CDR3 DNA sequence: TGCGCCAGCAGTGAGTACACGTCATCCGAGCAGTACTTC. Protein product: CASSEYTSSEQYF.

The chain joins TRBV6-2 or TRBV6-3 to TRBJ2-7; TRBD2 might be the D (5 bases). The germline V gene has CDR1 MNHEY and CDR2 SVGEGT. This CDR3 is 15 amino acids long. The V gene lost 4 bases and the J gene lost 3 bases, with 16 bases spanning the gap. CDR3 region: CASSSIRTEDYEQYF. CDR3 nucleotide sequence: TGTGCCAGCAGTTCCATCCGGACGGAGGACTACGAGCAGTACTTC.

This clone was detected many times. The same CDR3 is also encoded by other DNA sequences in this sample. The rearrangement uses TRBV4-3 and TRBJ1-4, with no clear D. The CDR3 has 14 amino acids. Per germline, CDR1 LGHNA and CDR2 YSLEER. The ends were cut back, 3 bases at V and 7 bases at J, with 12 bases in the middle. The CDR3 bases are TGCGCCAGCAGCCACGATACGGCGGGTGAAAAACTGTTTTTT. Encoded protein: CASSHDTAGEKLFF.

The chain carries TRBV7-9 and TRBJ2-3; D not certain. The CDR3 runs 13 residues. V was pared by 6 bases and J by 4 bases, with 11 bases between. Germline CDR1 reads SEHNR; CDR2 reads FQNEAQ (reference sequence). DNA of the CDR3: TGTGCCAGCAGAGTCATCTTCCCAGATACGCAGTATTTT. It codes for CASRVIFPDTQYF.

V is TRBV18 and J is TRBJ1-2; D unresolved. Between the trimmed V and J ends, which lost 5 bases and 3 bases, there was a span of 10 bases. Germline V gene data show CDR1 as KGHSH and CDR2 as LQKENI. The length of the CDR3 is 13 residues. The CDR3 loop is CASSAFGDYGYTF. CDR3 coding DNA: TGTGCCAGCTCAGCATTCGGTGACTATGGCTACACCTTC.

V and J are TRBV7-2 and TRBJ2-2; D might be TRBD1 (5 bases). The CDR3 spans 15 residues. V was pared by 6 bases and J by 5 bases, with 16 bases between. Germline CDR1 reads SGHTA; CDR2 reads FQGNSA. The CDR3 is CASSPVRGGTGELFF. The CDR3 region has the DNA TGTGCCAGCAGTCCTGTAAGGGGTGGTACCGGGGAGCTGTTTTTT. The full variable domain, in which reference TRBV7-2 and TRBJ2-2 provide the parts outside the CDR3, is GAGVSQSPSNKVTEKGKDVELRCDPISGHTALYWYRQSLGQGLEFLIYFQGNSAPDKSGLPSDRFSAERTGGSVSTLTIQRTQQEDSAVYLCASSPVRGGTGELFFGEGSRLTVL.

V is TRBV5-4 and J is TRBJ2-2; D perhaps matches TRBD1 (7 bases). CDR1 and CDR2 (germline): SGHNT, YYREEE (reference sequence). The CDR3 runs to 15 residues. Between the trimmed V and J ends, which lost 6 bases and 5 bases, there was a span of 17 bases. The CDR3, as DNA: TGTGCCAGCACCCTGACAGGGACTCAGACCGGGGAGCTGTTTTTT. Amino acid sequence: CASTLTGTQTGELFF.

J is TRBJ2-7 and V is TRBV27, with D possibly TRBD1 on 5 matching bases. Germline V CDR1 and CDR2: MNHEY, SMNVEV (reference sequence). There are 13 residues in the CDR3. Trimming removed 6 bases at V and 3 bases at J, with 12 bases between. The CDR3 nucleotides are TGTGCCAGCAGGGACATCTCCGTCTACGAGCAGTACTTC. This gives the protein CASRDISVYEQYF.